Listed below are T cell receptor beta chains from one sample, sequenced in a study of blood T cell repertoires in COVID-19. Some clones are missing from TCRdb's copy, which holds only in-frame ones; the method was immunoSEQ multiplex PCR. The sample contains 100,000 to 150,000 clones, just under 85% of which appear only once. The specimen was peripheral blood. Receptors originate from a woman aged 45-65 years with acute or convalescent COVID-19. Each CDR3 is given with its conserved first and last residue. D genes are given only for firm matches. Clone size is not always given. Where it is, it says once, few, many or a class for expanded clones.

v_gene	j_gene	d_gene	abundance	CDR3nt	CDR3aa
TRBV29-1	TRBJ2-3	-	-	TGCAGCGTAGTCCGAGGACAGAGGGGCACAGATACGCAGTATTTT	CSVVRGQRGTDTQYF
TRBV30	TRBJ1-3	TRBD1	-	TGTGCCTGGAGCGGACAGGTAGCCCCTGGAAACACCATATATTTT	CAWSGQVAPGNTIYF
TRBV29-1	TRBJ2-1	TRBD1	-	TGCAGCGTTGATGCCTGGGACAGGTCGAACAATGAGCAGTTCTTC	CSVDAWDRSNNEQFF
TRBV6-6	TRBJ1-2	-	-	TGTGCCAGCAGTTTAGGTGACAGGTGGTATGGCTACACCTTC	CASSLGDRWYGYTF
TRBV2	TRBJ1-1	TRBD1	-	TGTGCCAGCAGTCAGGGGGCGCCCACTGAAGCTTTCTTT	CASSQGAPTEAFF
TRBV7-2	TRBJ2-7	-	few	TGTGCCAGCAGCGCAGCGGCAGGCCCTTCCTACGAGCAGTACTTC	CASSAAAGPSYEQYF
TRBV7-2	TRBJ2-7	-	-	TGTGCCAGCAGAGTACCCCCGGGGAGCGAGCAGTACTTC	CASRVPPGSEQYF
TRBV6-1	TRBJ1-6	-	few	TGTGCCAGCAGTGAAGTGAGTATGGAGAATTCACCCCTCCACTTT	CASSEVSMENSPLHF
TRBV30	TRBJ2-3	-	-	TGTGCCTGGTCTAGCTCGTCAGATACGCAGTATTTT	CAWSSSSDTQYF
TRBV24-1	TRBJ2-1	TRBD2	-	TGTGCCACCAGTGATTTTGGACTAGCTCGCAATGAGCAGTTCTTC	CATSDFGLARNEQFF
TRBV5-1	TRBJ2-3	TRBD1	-	TGCGCCAGCAGCTATAGACAGGGGAGGGATACGCAGTATTTT	CASSYRQGRDTQYF
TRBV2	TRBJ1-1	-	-	TGTGCCAGCAGTGGAACAGGGTTGTGGACTGAAGCTTTCTTT	CASSGTGLWTEAFF
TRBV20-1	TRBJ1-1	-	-	TGCAGTGCTAGTAAACAGTCGAACACTGAAGCTTTCTTT	CSASKQSNTEAFF
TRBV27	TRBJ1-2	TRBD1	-	TGTGCCAGCAGTTTATCCCCAGGGGGGAGTCATGGCTACACCTTC	CASSLSPGGSHGYTF
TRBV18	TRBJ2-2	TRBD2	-	TGTGCCAGCTCACCACGTCGGGGGGAGGCCGGGGAGCTGTTTTTT	CASSPRRGEAGELFF
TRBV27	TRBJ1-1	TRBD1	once	TGTGCCAGCAACCACAAGACTGGGACAGTCCACTCTGAAGCTTTCTTT	CASNHKTGTVHSEAFF
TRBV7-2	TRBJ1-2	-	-	TGTGCCAGCAGCTTAGTTGGCCGAGGGAACTATGGCTACACCTTC	CASSLVGRGNYGYTF
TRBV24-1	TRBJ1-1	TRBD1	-	TGTGCCACCAGTGATTTGCTCATTGGGACAGGGCGTACGATGAACACTGAAGCTTTCTTT	CATSDLLIGTGRTMNTEAFF
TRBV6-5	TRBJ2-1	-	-	TGTGCCAGCAGTTACTGGGGGGAATCCTACAATGAGCAGTTCTTC	CASSYWGESYNEQFF
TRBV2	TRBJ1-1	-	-	TGTGCCAGCAGCGGGACGCAGGGGTTGAGTGAAGCTTTCTTT	CASSGTQGLSEAFF
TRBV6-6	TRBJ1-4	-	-	TGTGCCAGCAGAAACATTGGACAGAATGAAAAACTGTTTTTT	CASRNIGQNEKLFF
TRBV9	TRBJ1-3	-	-	TGTGCCAGCAGCAGTAGGGGTGAAACTGGAAACACCATATATTTT	CASSSRGETGNTIYF
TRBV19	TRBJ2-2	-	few	TGTGCCAGTCGGCCGAGGACCGGGGAGCTGTTTTTT	CASRPRTGELFF
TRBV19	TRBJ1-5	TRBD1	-	TGTGCCAGTAGCCAAACAGGGGGCTCGTGGAGCAATCAGCCCCAGCATTTT	CASSQTGGSWSNQPQHF
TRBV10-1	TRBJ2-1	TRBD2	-	TGCGCCAGCAGTGAGTCGACTAGCGGGGGGAATGAGCAGTTCTTC	CASSESTSGGNEQFF
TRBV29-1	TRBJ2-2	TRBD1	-	TGCAGCGTTGGGACAGGTTTGGCCGGGGAGCTGTTTTTT	CSVGTGLAGELFF
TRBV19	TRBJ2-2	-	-	TGTGCCAGTAGTCAAGGACAAATTCCGAACACCGGGGAGCTGTTTTTT	CASSQGQIPNTGELFF
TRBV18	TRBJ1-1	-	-	TGTGCCAGCTCACTGTTCAGCGCGAACACTGAAGCTTTCTTT	CASSLFSANTEAFF
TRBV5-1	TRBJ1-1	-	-	TGCGCCAGCTTTTTTGAGGGGAACACTGAAGCTTTCTTT	CASFFEGNTEAFF
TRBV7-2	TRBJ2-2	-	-	TGTGCCAGCGGAATACAGGGTAATACCGGGGAGCTGTTTTTT	CASGIQGNTGELFF
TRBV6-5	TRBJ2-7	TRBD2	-	TGTGCCAGCAGCATAGCGGGGGAGCTATACGAGCAGTACTTC	CASSIAGELYEQYF
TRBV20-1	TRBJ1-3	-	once	TGCAGTGCTAGTCCGGTGAATAGAAACACCATATATTTT	CSASPVNRNTIYF